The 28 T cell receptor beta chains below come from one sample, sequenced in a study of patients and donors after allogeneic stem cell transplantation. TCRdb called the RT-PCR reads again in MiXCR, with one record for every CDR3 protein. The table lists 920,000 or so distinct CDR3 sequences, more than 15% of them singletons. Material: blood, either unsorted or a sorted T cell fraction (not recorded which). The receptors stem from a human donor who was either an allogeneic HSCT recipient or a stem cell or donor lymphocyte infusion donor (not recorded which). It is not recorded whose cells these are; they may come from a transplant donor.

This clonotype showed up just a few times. The CDR3 loop is CASSPGQARSPLHF. The CDR3 bases are TGTGCCAGCAGTCCCGGACAGGCCCGGTCACCCCTCCACTTT. The chain links TRBV6-1 to TRBJ1-6; 7 nucleotides agree with TRBD1. The V gene's germline CDR1 is MNHNS and CDR2 SASEGT. The length of the CDR3 is 14 residues. With 5 bases clipped from V and 10 bases from J, the junction kept 8 bases outside the gene matches.

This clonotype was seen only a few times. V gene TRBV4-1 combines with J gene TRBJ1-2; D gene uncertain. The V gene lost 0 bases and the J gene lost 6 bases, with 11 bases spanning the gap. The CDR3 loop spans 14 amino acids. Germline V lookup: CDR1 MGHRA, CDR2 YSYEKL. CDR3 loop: CASSQDPTPNGYTF. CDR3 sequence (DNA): TGCGCCAGCAGCCAAGATCCAACTCCGAATGGCTACACCTTC.

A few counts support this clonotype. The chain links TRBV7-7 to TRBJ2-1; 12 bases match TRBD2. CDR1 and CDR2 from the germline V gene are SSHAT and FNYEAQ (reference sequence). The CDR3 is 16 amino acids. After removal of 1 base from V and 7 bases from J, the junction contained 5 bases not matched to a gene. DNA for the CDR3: TGTGCCAGCAGCTTAGGGGCTAGCGGGAGGGAGAATGAGCAGTTCTTC. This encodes CASSLGASGRENEQFF.

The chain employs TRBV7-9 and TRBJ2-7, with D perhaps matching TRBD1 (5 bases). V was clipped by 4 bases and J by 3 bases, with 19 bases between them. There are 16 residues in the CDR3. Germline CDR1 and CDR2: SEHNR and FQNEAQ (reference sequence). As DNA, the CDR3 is TGTGCCAGCAGCTCCCAGGGTGGGGTGGGTAACTACGAGCAGTACTTC. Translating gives CASSSQGGVGNYEQYF.

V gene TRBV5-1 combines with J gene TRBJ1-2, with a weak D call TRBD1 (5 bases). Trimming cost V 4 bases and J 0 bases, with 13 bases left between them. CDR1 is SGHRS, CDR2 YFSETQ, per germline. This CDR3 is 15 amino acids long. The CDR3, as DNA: TGCGCCAGCAGCCCACGGGCGGACACTAACTATGGCTACACCTTC. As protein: CASSPRADTNYGYTF.

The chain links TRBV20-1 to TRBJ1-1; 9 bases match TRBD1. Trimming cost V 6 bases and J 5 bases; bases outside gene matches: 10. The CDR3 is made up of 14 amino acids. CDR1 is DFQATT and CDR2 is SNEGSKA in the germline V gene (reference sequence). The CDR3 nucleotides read TGCAGTGCAGCCTTACAGGGGGCGAGGACTGAAGCTTTCTTT. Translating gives CSAALQGARTEAFF.

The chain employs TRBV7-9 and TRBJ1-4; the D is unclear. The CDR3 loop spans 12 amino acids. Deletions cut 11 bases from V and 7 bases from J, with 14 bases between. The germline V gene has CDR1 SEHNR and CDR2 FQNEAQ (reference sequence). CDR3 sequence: CAVKSAGEKLFF. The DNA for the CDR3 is TGTGCCGTCAAATCCGCCGGTGAAAAACTGTTTTTT.

Written as DNA, the CDR3 is TGTGCCAGCAGCCGACAAGTTGGGGCCAACGTCCTGACTTTC. This translates into CASSRQVGANVLTF. The chain is built from TRBV3-1 and TRBJ2-6, with D unresolved. The CDR3 runs to 14 residues. Germline V gene data show CDR1 as LGHDT and CDR2 as YNNKEL (reference sequence). V gave up 4 bases and J gave up 3 bases, with 7 bases separating them.

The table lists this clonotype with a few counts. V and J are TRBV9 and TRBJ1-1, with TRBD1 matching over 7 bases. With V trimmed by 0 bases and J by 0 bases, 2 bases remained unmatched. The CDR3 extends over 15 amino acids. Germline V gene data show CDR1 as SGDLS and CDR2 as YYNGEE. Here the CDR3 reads CASSVEQGMNTEAFF. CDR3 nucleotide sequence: TGTGCCAGCAGCGTAGAACAGGGGATGAACACTGAAGCTTTCTTT.

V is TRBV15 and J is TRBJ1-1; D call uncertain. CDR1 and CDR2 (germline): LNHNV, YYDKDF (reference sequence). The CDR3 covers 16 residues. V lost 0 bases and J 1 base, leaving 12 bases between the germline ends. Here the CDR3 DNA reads TGTGCCACCAGCAGAGATCGGGTACTGAGGAACACTGAAGCTTTCTTT. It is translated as CATSRDRVLRNTEAFF.

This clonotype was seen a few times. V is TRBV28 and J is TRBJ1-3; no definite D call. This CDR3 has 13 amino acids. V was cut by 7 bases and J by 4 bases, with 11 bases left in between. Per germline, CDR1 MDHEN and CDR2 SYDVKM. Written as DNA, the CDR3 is TGTGCCAGCACCACAAAACCAGGAAACACCATATATTTT. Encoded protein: CASTTKPGNTIYF.

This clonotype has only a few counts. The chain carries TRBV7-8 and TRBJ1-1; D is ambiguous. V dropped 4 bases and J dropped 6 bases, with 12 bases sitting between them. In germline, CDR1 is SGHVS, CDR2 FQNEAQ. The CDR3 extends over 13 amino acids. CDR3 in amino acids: CASSSVDGPEAFF. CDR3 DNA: TGTGCCAGCAGCTCCGTGGACGGCCCTGAAGCTTTCTTT.

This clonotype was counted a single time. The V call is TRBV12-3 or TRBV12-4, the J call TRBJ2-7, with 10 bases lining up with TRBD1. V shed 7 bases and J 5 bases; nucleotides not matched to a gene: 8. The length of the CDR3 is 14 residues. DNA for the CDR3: TGTGCCAGCAAATTAGGGACAGGGGCCAACGAGCAGTACTTC. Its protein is CASKLGTGANEQYF.

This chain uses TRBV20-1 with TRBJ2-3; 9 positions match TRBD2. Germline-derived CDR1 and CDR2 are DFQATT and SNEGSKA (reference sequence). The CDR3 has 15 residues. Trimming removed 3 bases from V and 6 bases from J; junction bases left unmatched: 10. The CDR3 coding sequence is TGCAGTGCTAGGGGTATAGCGGGAGCTGTGGATACGCAGTATTTT. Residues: CSARGIAGAVDTQYF.

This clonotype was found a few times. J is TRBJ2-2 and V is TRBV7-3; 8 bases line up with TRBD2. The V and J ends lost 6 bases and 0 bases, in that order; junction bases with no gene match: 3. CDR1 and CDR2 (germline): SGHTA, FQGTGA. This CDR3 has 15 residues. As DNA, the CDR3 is TGTGCCAGCAGGCGGGGGGTGCCGAACACCGGGGAGCTGTTTTTT. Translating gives CASRRGVPNTGELFF.

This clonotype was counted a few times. The CDR3 sequence: CAISVTGSGAQETQYF. CDR3 coding DNA: TGTGCCATCAGTGTGACAGGGTCGGGGGCTCAAGAGACCCAGTACTTC. The genes are TRBV10-3 and TRBJ2-5, with D perhaps TRBD1 (7 bases). Germline CDR1 reads ENHRY; CDR2 reads SYGVKD. Trimming removed 4 bases at V and 2 bases at J, with 17 bases between. This CDR3 comprises 16 residues.

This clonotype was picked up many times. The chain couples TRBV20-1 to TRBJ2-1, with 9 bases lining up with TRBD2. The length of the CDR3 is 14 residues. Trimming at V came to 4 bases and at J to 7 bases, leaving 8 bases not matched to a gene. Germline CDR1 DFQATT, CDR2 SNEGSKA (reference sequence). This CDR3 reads CSANRSGRKNEQFF. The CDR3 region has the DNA TGCAGTGCTAACCGCAGCGGGAGGAAGAATGAGCAGTTCTTC.

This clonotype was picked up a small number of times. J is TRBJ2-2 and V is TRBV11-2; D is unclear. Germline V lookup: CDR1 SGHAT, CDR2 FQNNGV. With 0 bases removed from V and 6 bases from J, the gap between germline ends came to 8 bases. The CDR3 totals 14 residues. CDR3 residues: CASSLDRVAGELFF. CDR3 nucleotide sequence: TGTGCCAGCAGCTTAGATCGGGTCGCCGGGGAGCTGTTTTTT.

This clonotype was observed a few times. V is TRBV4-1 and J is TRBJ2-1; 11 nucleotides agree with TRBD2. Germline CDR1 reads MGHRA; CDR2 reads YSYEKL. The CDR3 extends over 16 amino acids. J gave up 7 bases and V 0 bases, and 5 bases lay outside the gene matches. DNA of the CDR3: TGCGCCAGCAGCCAAGATTGGGGACTAGCGGCAAATGAGCAGTTCTTC. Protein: CASSQDWGLAANEQFF.

CDR3 coding DNA: TGTGCCAGCAGCCTCCCTGGCCAGGGGGCGGGAACCGGGGAGCTGTTTTTT. Its translation is CASSLPGQGAGTGELFF. The rearrangement links TRBV27 to TRBJ2-2; 8 bases map to TRBD1. Unmatched junction bases numbered 14, after V lost 6 bases and J lost 5 bases. Germline V gene lookup returns CDR1 MNHEY and CDR2 SMNVEV (reference sequence). The CDR3 sequence is 17 residues long.

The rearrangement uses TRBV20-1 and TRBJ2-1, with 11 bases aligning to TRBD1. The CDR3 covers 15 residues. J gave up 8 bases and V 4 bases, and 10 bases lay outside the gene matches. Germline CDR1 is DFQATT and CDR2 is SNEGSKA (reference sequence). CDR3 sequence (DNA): TGCAGTGCTATAGACCGGGACAGGGGGGGCGATGAGCAGTTCTTC. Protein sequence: CSAIDRDRGGDEQFF.

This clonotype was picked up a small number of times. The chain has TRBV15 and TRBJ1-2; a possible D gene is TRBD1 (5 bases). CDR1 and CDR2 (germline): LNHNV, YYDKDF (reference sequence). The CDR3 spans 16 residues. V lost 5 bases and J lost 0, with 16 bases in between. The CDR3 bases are TGTGCCACCAGCGGACCAGACAGCGTCACTAACTATGGCTACACCTTC. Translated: CATSGPDSVTNYGYTF.

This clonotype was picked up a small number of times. CDR3 nucleotide sequence: TGCGCCAGCAGCTTGGCCCGACTAGCGAGGGAAGATACGCAGTATTTT. It is translated as CASSLARLAREDTQYF. This chain uses TRBV5-1 with TRBJ2-3; TRBD2 agrees at 8 bases. Germline V CDR1 and CDR2: SGHRS, YFSETQ. This CDR3 comprises 16 residues. The ends lost 0 bases at V and 5 bases at J; junction bases unmatched: 8.

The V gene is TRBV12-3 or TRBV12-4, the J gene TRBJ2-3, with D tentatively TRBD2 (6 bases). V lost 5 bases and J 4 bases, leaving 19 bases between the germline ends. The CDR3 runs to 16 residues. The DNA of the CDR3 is TGTGCCAGCAGTCCTGGACTAAAAGAGGTCGCAGATACGCAGTATTTT. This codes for CASSPGLKEVADTQYF.

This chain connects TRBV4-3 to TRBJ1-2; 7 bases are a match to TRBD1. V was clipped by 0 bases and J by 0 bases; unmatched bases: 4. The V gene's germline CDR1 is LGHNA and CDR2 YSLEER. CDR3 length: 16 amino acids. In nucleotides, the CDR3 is TGCGCCAGCAGCCAAGATAACAGGGGCGCTAACTATGGCTACACCTTC. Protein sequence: CASSQDNRGANYGYTF.

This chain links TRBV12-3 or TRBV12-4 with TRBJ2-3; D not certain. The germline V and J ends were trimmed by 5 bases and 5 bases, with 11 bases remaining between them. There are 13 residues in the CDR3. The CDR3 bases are TGTGCCAGCAGTCCAGGAGTAGTAGATACGCAGTATTTT. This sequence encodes CASSPGVVDTQYF.

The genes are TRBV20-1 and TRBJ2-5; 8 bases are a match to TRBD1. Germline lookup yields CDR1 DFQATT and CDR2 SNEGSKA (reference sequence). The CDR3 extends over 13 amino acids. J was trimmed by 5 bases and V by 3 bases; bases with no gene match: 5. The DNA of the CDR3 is TGCAGTGCTAGGACAGGGGTATGGGAGACCCAGTACTTC. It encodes CSARTGVWETQYF.

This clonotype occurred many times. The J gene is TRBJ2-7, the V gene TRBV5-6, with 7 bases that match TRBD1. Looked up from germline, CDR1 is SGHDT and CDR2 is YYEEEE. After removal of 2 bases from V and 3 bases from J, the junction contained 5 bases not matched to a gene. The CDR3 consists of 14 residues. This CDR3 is CASSLGGQYYEQYF. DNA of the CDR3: TGTGCCAGCAGCTTAGGGGGACAGTACTACGAGCAGTACTTC.